The present T cell receptor beta chain was sequenced within a study of T cell responses to AZD1222 COVID-19 vaccine. TCRdb's table, derived via immunoSEQ multiplex PCR, lists solely in-frame clones and lacks some. The sample carries under 150,000 clones, 70% to 90% recorded once. Germline CDR1 and CDR2: SGHRS and YFSETQ. Trimming shortened V by 6 bases and J by 3 bases, and 14 bases separated the two germline ends. The CDR3 spans 14 residues. This sequence was found in an adult who received the AZD1222 COVID-19 vaccine. The rearrangement joins TRBV5-1 to TRBJ2-3, with TRBD1 as a possible D gene (6 bases). Sequenced material: peripheral blood, taken 28 days after the second AZD1222 dose. In DNA, the CDR3 is TGCGCCAGCACCCCACAGGGCAAGACAGATACGCAGTATTTT. Residues: CASTPQGKTDTQYF.